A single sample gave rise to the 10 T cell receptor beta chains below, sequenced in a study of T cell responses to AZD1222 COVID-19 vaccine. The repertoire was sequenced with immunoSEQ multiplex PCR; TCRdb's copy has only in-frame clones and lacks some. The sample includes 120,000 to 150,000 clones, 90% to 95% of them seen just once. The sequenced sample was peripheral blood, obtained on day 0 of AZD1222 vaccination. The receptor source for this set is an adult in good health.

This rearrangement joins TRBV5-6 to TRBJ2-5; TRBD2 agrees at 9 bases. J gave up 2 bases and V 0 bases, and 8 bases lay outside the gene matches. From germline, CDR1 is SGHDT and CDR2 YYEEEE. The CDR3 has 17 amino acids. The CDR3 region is CASSLGGRARVQETQYF. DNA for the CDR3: TGTGCCAGCAGCTTGGGCGGGAGGGCGCGCGTACAAGAGACCCAGTACTTC.

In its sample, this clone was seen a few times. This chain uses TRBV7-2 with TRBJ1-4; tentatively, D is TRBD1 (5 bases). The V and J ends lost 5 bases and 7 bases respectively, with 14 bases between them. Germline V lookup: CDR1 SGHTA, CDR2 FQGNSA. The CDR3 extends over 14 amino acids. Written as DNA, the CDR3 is TGTGCCAGCAGCGACCCCGGGGGGACTGAAAAACTGTTTTTT. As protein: CASSDPGGTEKLFF.

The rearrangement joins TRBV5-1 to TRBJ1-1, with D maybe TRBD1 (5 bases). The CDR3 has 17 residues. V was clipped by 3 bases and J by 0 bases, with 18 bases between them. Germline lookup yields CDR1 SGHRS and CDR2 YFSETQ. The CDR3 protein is CASSSGTSQYMNTEAFF. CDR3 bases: TGCGCCAGCAGCTCCGGGACTTCCCAATACATGAACACTGAAGCTTTCTTT.

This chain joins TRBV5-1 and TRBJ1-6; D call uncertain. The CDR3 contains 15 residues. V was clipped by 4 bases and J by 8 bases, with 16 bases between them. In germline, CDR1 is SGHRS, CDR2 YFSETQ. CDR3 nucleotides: TGCGCCAGCAGCAAGATGGAGGGATCTCATTCACCCCTCCACTTT. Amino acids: CASSKMEGSHSPLHF.

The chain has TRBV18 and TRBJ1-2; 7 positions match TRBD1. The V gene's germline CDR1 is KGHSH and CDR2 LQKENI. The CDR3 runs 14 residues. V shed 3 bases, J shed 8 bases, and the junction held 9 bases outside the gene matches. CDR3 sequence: CASSPVGQTGGYTF. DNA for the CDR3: TGTGCCAGCTCACCCGTGGGACAGACGGGGGGCTACACCTTC. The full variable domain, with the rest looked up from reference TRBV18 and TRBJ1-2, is NAGVMQNPRHLVRRRGQEARLRCSPMKGHSHVYWYRQLPEEGLKFMVYLQKENIIDESGMPKERFSAEFPKEGPSILRIQQVVRGDSAAYFCASSPVGQTGGYTFGSGTRLTVV.

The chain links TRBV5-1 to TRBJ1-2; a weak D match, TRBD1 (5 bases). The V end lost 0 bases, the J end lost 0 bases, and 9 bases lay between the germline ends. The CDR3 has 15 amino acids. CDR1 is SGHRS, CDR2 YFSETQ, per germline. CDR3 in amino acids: CASSLASGTNYGYTF. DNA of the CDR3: TGCGCCAGCAGCTTGGCATCAGGGACTAACTATGGCTACACCTTC.

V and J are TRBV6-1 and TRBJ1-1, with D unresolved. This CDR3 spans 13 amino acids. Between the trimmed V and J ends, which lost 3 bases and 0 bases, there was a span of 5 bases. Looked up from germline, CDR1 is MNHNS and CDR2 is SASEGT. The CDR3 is CASSETMNTEAFF. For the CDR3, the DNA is TGTGCCAGCAGTGAGACCATGAACACTGAAGCTTTCTTT.

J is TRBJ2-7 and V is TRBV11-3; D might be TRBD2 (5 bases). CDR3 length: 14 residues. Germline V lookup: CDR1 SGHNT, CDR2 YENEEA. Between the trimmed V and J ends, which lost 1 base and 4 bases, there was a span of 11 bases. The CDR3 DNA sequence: TGTGCCAGCAGCTTAGTAAGTGGGAGTTACGAGCAGTACTTC. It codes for CASSLVSGSYEQYF.

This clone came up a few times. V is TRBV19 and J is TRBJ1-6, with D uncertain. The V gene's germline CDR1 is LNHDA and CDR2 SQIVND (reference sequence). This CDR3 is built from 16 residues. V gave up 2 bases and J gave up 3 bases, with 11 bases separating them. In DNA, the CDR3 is TGTGCCAGTAGTATAACCGGGGAGTTCTATAATTCACCCCTCCACTTT. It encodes CASSITGEFYNSPLHF.

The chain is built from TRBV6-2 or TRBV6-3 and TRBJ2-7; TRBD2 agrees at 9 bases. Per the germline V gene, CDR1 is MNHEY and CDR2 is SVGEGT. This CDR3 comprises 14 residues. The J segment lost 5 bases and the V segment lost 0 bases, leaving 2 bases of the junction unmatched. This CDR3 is CASSYSREGHEQYF. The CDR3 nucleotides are TGTGCCAGCAGTTACTCGCGGGAGGGCCACGAGCAGTACTTC.